Listed below are T cell receptor beta chains from one sample, sequenced in a study of blood T cell repertoires in COVID-19. TCRdb's copy holds only in-frame clones and misses some; the assay was immunoSEQ multiplex PCR. The sample contains around 290,000 clones, 80% to 95% of which appear only once. The sequenced sample consisted of PBMCs or T cells enriched from blood (not recorded which). Receptors originate from a woman in her 30s who had recovered from COVID-19. The CDR3 runs from the conserved cysteine through the conserved F or W. D genes are given only for firm matches. Size is omitted from some rows. Given values are once, few, many or a class for expanded clones.

d_call	v_call	j_call	clone_size	cdr3_nt	cdr3_aa
TRBD1	TRBV28	TRBJ1-1	-	TGTGCCAGCAGCCTTGGACAGGGGGGTCCTGAAGCTTTCTTT	CASSLGQGGPEAFF
-	TRBV18	TRBJ1-3	-	TGTGCCAGCTCACCACCGGGACAAGGAAACACCATATATTTT	CASSPPGQGNTIYF
-	TRBV3-1/TRBV3-2	TRBJ2-3	-	TGTGCCAGCAGCCAGCCCATCAGTCCGTATACGCAGTATTTT	CASSQPISPYTQYF
TRBD2	TRBV29-1	TRBJ2-5	-	TGCAGCGTTGTGTCACTAGCGGACCAGGGGGAGACCCAGTACTTC	CSVVSLADQGETQYF
TRBD2	TRBV30	TRBJ2-2	-	TGTGCCTGGAGTCCGGGGGGGGAAAAGCTGTTTTTT	CAWSPGGEKLFF
TRBD2	TRBV6-2/TRBV6-3	TRBJ2-7	few	TGTGCCAGCAGTTTAATAGCGGGAGCTCGCGAGCAGTACTTC	CASSLIAGAREQYF
-	TRBV19	TRBJ1-5	-	TGTGCCAGTAGTTCCCGGGGGAATTTGGATCAGCCCCAGCATTTT	CASSSRGNLDQPQHF
-	TRBV5-5	TRBJ2-5	-	TGTGCCAGCAGCTCGGGGGTCCAGGGGGTCCAAGAGACCCAGTACTTC	CASSSGVQGVQETQYF
TRBD2	TRBV30	TRBJ2-7	-	TGTGCCTGGAGTGTCGGACTAGCGGTATCCTACGAGCAGTACTTC	CAWSVGLAVSYEQYF
-	TRBV4-1	TRBJ2-1	-	TGCGCCAGCAGCCAAGATGGAGTCCCGCTAACCTACAATGAGCAGTTCTTC	CASSQDGVPLTYNEQFF
-	TRBV19	TRBJ2-1	-	TGTGCCAGTAGTCTTCATAGCTCCTACAATGAGCAGTTCTTC	CASSLHSSYNEQFF
TRBD1	TRBV3-1/TRBV3-2	TRBJ2-1	-	TGTGCCAGCAGCCAAGATCTTGGGACAGCATCCTACAATGAGCAGTTCTTC	CASSQDLGTASYNEQFF
-	TRBV4-2	TRBJ2-2	-	TGTGCCAGCAGCCAAGTAGTCGGGGTCCCCGGGGAGCTGTTTTTT	CASSQVVGVPGELFF
-	TRBV19	TRBJ1-1	-	TGTGCCTCTCTTCGGGGGGGCGGAACTGAAGCTTTCTTT	CASLRGGGTEAFF
TRBD2	TRBV11-2	TRBJ2-2	once	TGTGCCAGCAGTTACGGACTAGCGGGAGCGGGCGGGGAGCTGTTTTTT	CASSYGLAGAGGELFF
-	TRBV7-3	TRBJ2-1	-	TGTGCCAGCAGCACCTTCGGAGACAATGAGCAGTTCTTC	CASSTFGDNEQFF
-	TRBV7-2	TRBJ2-3	-	TGTGCCAGCAGCTTAGAATCCCGGACAGATACGCAGTATTTT	CASSLESRTDTQYF
TRBD2	TRBV7-2	TRBJ2-5	-	TGTGCCAGCAGCTTTCGACTAGCGGTACAAGAGACCCAGTACTTC	CASSFRLAVQETQYF
TRBD2	TRBV19	TRBJ2-1	few	TGTGCCAGTAGTATTTACGGCGGGAGCCCCTACAATGAGCAGTTCTTC	CASSIYGGSPYNEQFF
-	TRBV11-2	TRBJ1-2	-	TGTGCCAGCGGGAAACCAGGGGGCTACACCTTC	CASGKPGGYTF
TRBD2	TRBV4-1	TRBJ2-1	-	TGCGCCAGCAGCCAACCCGGCGGGAGGAATGAGCAGTTCTTC	CASSQPGGRNEQFF
-	TRBV28	TRBJ2-5	-	TGTGCCAGCAGTTTAACTCGACTTGGGGAGACCCAGTACTTC	CASSLTRLGETQYF
-	TRBV9	TRBJ2-2	-	TGTGCCAGCAGCGTAGGAGAAGGGGGTATAAACACCGGGGAGCTGTTTTTT	CASSVGEGGINTGELFF
TRBD1	TRBV28	TRBJ2-7	-	TGTGCCAGCAGCTTGACAGGGGGCGTTAGATACGAGCAGTACTTC	CASSLTGGVRYEQYF
TRBD2	TRBV28	TRBJ2-7	-	TGTGCCAGCAGTGACCCTAGCGGCTCCTACGAGCAGTACTTC	CASSDPSGSYEQYF
-	TRBV7-9	TRBJ2-3	-	TGTGCCAGCAGCTTAAGTAATCGCGGTGGGGGGACAGATACGCAGTATTTT	CASSLSNRGGGTDTQYF
-	TRBV28	TRBJ1-5	few	TGTGCCAGCAGTTTCCAGACAGGTAGCAATCAGCCCCAGCATTTT	CASSFQTGSNQPQHF
-	TRBV28	TRBJ1-1	-	TGTGCCAGCAGTTTAGGCGCAGCAGGGCGTGAAGCTTTCTTT	CASSLGAAGREAFF
-	TRBV5-1	TRBJ2-2	-	TGCGCCAGCAGCCTGGGTCCAGGGCGTCGACTTGTCCCCGGGGAGCTGTTTTTT	CASSLGPGRRLVPGELFF
-	TRBV29-1	TRBJ2-3	once	TGCAGCGTTGAAAGGCTAGGAGGAGATACGCAGTATTTT	CSVERLGGDTQYF
TRBD2	TRBV27	TRBJ2-7	-	TGTGCCAGCAGTTTAAAACCCGGGACTAGCGGAGGGAGCTCCTACGAGCAGTACTTC	CASSLKPGTSGGSSYEQYF
-	TRBV5-1	TRBJ2-1	-	TGCGCCAGCAGCAATTCTGGGGCCTCCTACAATGAGCAGTTCTTC	CASSNSGASYNEQFF
-	TRBV10-2	TRBJ1-6	-	TGCGCCAGCAGCGGTATCCGGGACAACGCTAATTCACCCCTCCACTTT	CASSGIRDNANSPLHF
TRBD2	TRBV18	TRBJ2-1	-	TGTGCCAGCTCACCACCTTTGAGACTAGCGGGATCTCGGGGAAATGAGCAGTTCTTC	CASSPPLRLAGSRGNEQFF
-	TRBV11-2	TRBJ2-1	-	TGTGCCAGCAGCTTTACTACTCCAATCAGCTCCTACAATGAGCAGTTCTTC	CASSFTTPISSYNEQFF
-	TRBV29-1	TRBJ2-1	few	TGCAGCGTTGTCAACAGGGACTACAATGAGCAGTTCTTC	CSVVNRDYNEQFF
-	TRBV5-5	TRBJ2-7	-	TGTGCCAGCAGCTTTGACGACATCTCCTACGAGCAGTACTTC	CASSFDDISYEQYF
-	TRBV7-9	TRBJ2-2	-	TGTGCCAGCAGCCCCTTGCGGCAGCGGGCCCACACCGGGGAGCTGTTTTTT	CASSPLRQRAHTGELFF